The 31 T cell receptor beta chains below were found in one sample sequenced in a study of T-cell memory formation after mild COVID-19. In TCRdb, the 5' RACE reads were re-called with MiXCR into one record per CDR3 protein. The data contain about 110,000 distinct CDR3 sequences, under 15% of them singletons. Material for sequencing was PBMCs or a T cell subset sorted from them (not recorded which). These receptors all come from an adult woman who had mild COVID-19 (a few samples of this study predate the infection). Cell type and time point are not known.

The chain is built from TRBV29-1 and TRBJ2-2, with D uncertain. CDR1 and CDR2 (germline): SQVTM, ANQGSEA. The CDR3 totals 12 residues. The V end lost 3 bases, the J end lost 4 bases, and 6 bases lay between the germline ends. The chain's CDR3 is CSVDASTGELFF. Here the CDR3 DNA reads TGCAGCGTTGACGCTTCCACCGGGGAGCTGTTTTTT.

There are a few counts of this clonotype. The chain employs TRBV7-2 and TRBJ2-2; D might be TRBD2 (5 bases). Germline CDR1 SGHTA, CDR2 FQGNSA. Trimming pared 2 bases from V and 7 bases from J, leaving 20 bases between. The CDR3 length is 17 residues. The CDR3 loop is CASSLQNGLTINGELFF. The CDR3 DNA follows: TGTGCCAGCAGCTTACAAAACGGACTCACTATTAACGGGGAGCTGTTTTTT.

This clonotype was found a few times. This chain connects TRBV12-3 or TRBV12-4 to TRBJ2-3, with D tentatively TRBD2 (5 bases). The CDR3 sequence is 13 residues long. V lost 8 bases, J lost 0 bases, and 9 bases lay in between. CDR3 coding DNA: TGTGCCAGCGCGGGCATCAGCACAGATACGCAGTATTTT. Translated: CASAGISTDTQYF.

The V gene is TRBV6-6, the J gene TRBJ2-5; no firm D call. V was pared by 2 bases and J by 0 bases, with 7 bases between. The CDR3 is made up of 14 amino acids. Germline assignment: CDR1 MNHNY and CDR2 SVGAGI (reference sequence). The CDR3 bases are TGTGCCAGCAGTTACAGCCCTGACCAAGAGACCCAGTACTTC. Its protein product is CASSYSPDQETQYF.

V gene TRBV4-1 combines with J gene TRBJ2-2, with D perhaps matching TRBD1 (5 bases). The CDR3 contains 12 residues. V lost 10 bases and J 5 bases, leaving 11 bases between the germline ends. Per the germline V gene, CDR1 is MGHRA and CDR2 is YSYEKL. CDR3 region: CATQTATGELFF. The CDR3 DNA follows: TGCGCCACCCAGACAGCTACCGGGGAGCTGTTTTTT.

This chain uses TRBV7-9 with TRBJ1-6; the D is unclear. Germline-derived CDR1 and CDR2 are SEHNR and FQNEAQ (reference sequence). Trimming cost V 2 bases and J 10 bases, with 6 bases left between them. The CDR3 is 12 residues long. In DNA, the CDR3 is TGTGCCAGCAGCTTATCGGGATCACCCCTCCACTTT. Translation gives CASSLSGSPLHF.

The gene calls are TRBV7-2 and TRBJ1-1; unclear D gene. Germline V gene lookup returns CDR1 SGHTA and CDR2 FQGNSA. The V end lost 1 base, the J end lost 0 bases, and 9 bases lay between the germline ends. This CDR3 is 15 amino acids long. The CDR3 here is CASSLGSELNTEAFF. The CDR3 DNA follows: TGTGCCAGCAGCTTAGGATCAGAGTTGAACACTGAAGCTTTCTTT.

J is TRBJ2-1 and V is TRBV7-3; a weak D match, TRBD2 (5 bases). Trimming took 2 bases from V and 0 from J, leaving 11 bases between them. Germline V CDR1 and CDR2: SGHTA, FQGTGA. The CDR3 extends over 16 amino acids. This CDR3 reads CASSLGPEGSYNEQFF. DNA of the CDR3: TGTGCCAGCAGCTTAGGCCCCGAGGGCTCCTACAATGAGCAGTTCTTC.

This chain links TRBV7-6 with TRBJ2-1, with D perhaps TRBD1 (7 bases). This CDR3 contains 17 residues. Trimming left V 3 bases short and J 4 bases short, with 19 bases between. The germline gives CDR1 SGHVS, CDR2 FNYEAQ. The DNA for the CDR3 is TGTGCCAGCAGCTTTCCCCGGGCAGGGGGGTTATACAATGAGCAGTTCTTC. Translation gives CASSFPRAGGLYNEQFF. Filled out from reference TRBV7-6 and TRBJ2-1, the complete variable domain reads GAGVSQSPRYKVTKRGQDVALRCDPISGHVSLYWYRQALGQGPEFLTYFNYEAQQDKSGLPNDRFSAERPEGSISTLTIQRTEQRDSAMYRCASSFPRAGGLYNEQFFGPGTRLTVL.

The chain links TRBV24-1 to TRBJ2-3; D might be TRBD1 (5 bases). Germline CDR1 reads KGHDR; CDR2 reads SFDVKD. V lost 3 bases and J 0 bases, leaving 9 bases between the germline ends. The CDR3 length is 15 residues. Here the CDR3 reads CATSDDSLSTDTQYF. The CDR3 DNA reads as TGTGCCACCAGTGATGACAGCCTTAGCACAGATACGCAGTATTTT.

The chain has TRBV20-1 and TRBJ2-7; 7 bases align to TRBD1. Germline V gene lookup returns CDR1 DFQATT and CDR2 SNEGSKA (reference sequence). After removal of 6 bases from V and 3 bases from J, the junction contained 8 bases not matched to a gene. This CDR3 is 13 amino acids long. CDR3 nucleotides: TGCAGTGCGAGATCTACAGGGGACTACGAGCAGTACTTC. It encodes CSARSTGDYEQYF.

The chain links TRBV3-1 to TRBJ2-5; D ambiguous. The ends were cut back, 2 bases at V and 2 bases at J, with 3 bases in the middle. CDR1 LGHDT and CDR2 YNNKEL come from the germline V gene (reference sequence). The CDR3 spans 12 residues. The CDR3 nucleotides read TGTGCCAGCAGCCAACGTCAAGAGACCCAGTACTTC. As protein: CASSQRQETQYF.

The chain recombines TRBV13 with TRBJ2-5, with D perhaps TRBD1 (7 bases). The CDR3 runs to 16 residues. The germline V gene has CDR1 PRHDT and CDR2 FYEKMQ (reference sequence). Trimming pared 5 bases from V and 3 bases from J, leaving 19 bases between. The CDR3 region is CASSPRGTEGKETQYF. The CDR3 nucleotides read TGTGCCAGCAGCCCACGGGGGACAGAAGGCAAAGAGACCCAGTACTTC.

This clonotype was counted a few times. This chain joins TRBV7-7 and TRBJ2-7; D gene ambiguous. Germline-derived CDR1 and CDR2 are SSHAT and FNYEAQ (reference sequence). V was cut by 11 bases and J by 2 bases, with 22 bases left in between. The CDR3 is made up of 15 amino acids. This chain's CDR3 is CALETQLAGTYEQYF. CDR3 coding DNA: TGTGCCCTTGAGACCCAATTAGCAGGAACCTACGAGCAGTACTTC.

The chain uses TRBV5-1 and TRBJ1-1; 8 bases match TRBD1. The germline gives CDR1 SGHRS, CDR2 YFSETQ. V trimming: 4 bases; J trimming: 1 base; junction bases outside the gene matches: 6. The CDR3 has 15 residues. CDR3 nucleotide sequence: TGCGCCAGCAGCCAGCGACAGGGGCCGAACACTGAAGCTTTCTTT. This codes for CASSQRQGPNTEAFF.

CDR3 DNA: TGCAGTGCTAGTGCTCGACAGGTCAATCAGCCCCAGCATTTT. Translation: CSASARQVNQPQHF. This sequence joins TRBV20-1 and TRBJ1-5; D possibly corresponds to TRBD1 (6 bases). From germline, CDR1 is DFQATT and CDR2 SNEGSKA (reference sequence). The length of the CDR3 is 14 residues. Trimming took 3 bases from V and 3 from J, leaving 12 bases between them.

The J gene is TRBJ2-2, the V gene TRBV6-2 or TRBV6-3; TRBD1 or TRBD2 may be the D gene (5 bases each). The CDR3 totals 14 residues. Germline CDR1 MNHEY, CDR2 SVGEGT. V was trimmed by 7 bases and J by 5 bases, leaving 14 bases between them. CDR3 amino acids: CASTLTGGTGELFF. The CDR3 DNA reads TGTGCCAGCACCCTCACTGGGGGTACCGGGGAGCTGTTTTTT.

This clonotype has only a few counts. The CDR3 here is CASTTGHRTGGLTDTQYF. CDR3 DNA sequence: TGTGCCAGCACCACCGGACACCGGACAGGGGGCTTGACAGATACGCAGTATTTT. The chain couples TRBV6-1 to TRBJ2-3; 11 bases are a match to TRBD1. The CDR3 length is 18 residues. Germline CDR1 is MNHNS and CDR2 is SASEGT. V lost 7 bases to trimming and J lost 3 bases; unmatched junction nucleotides: 15.

CDR3 loop: CSVPSRSRDSETEAFF. The CDR3 nucleotides are TGCAGCGTTCCTTCCAGGAGCCGGGACAGTGAGACTGAAGCTTTCTTT. The rearrangement joins TRBV29-1 to TRBJ1-1; TRBD1 aligns across 7 bases. V lost 5 bases to trimming and J lost 5 bases; unmatched junction nucleotides: 17. Germline V lookup: CDR1 SQVTM, CDR2 ANQGSEA. This CDR3 contains 16 residues.

This clonotype was seen repeatedly, ten times or more. The V call is TRBV7-9, the J call TRBJ1-1, with 8 bases fitting TRBD1. This CDR3 spans 14 amino acids. Germline V gives CDR1 SEHNR, CDR2 FQNEAQ (reference sequence). Trimming removed 5 bases from V and 5 bases from J; junction bases left unmatched: 7. The CDR3 sequence: CASSDPGTGTEAFF. In DNA, the CDR3 is TGTGCCAGCAGCGACCCCGGGACAGGAACTGAAGCTTTCTTT. The complete variable domain, with remaining parts taken from reference TRBV7-9 and TRBJ1-1, reads DTGVSQNPRHKITKRGQNVTFRCDPISEHNRLYWYRQTLGQGPEFLTYFQNEAQLEKSRLLSDRFSAERPKGSFSTLEIQRTEQGDSAMYLCASSDPGTGTEAFFGQGTRLTVV.

This clonotype was seen a handful of times. The V and J genes are TRBV20-1 and TRBJ1-5, with 11 nucleotides matching TRBD1. This CDR3 is built from 12 residues. V lost 6 bases, J lost 7 bases, and 2 bases stayed unmatched. Germline V gene data show CDR1 as DFQATT and CDR2 as SNEGSKA (reference sequence). The CDR3 region has the DNA TGCAGTGCAGGGACAGGGGGACAGCCCCAGCATTTT. This translates into CSAGTGGQPQHF.

The J gene is TRBJ1-2, the V gene TRBV6-6; D is unresolved. Trimming took 7 bases from V and 6 from J, leaving 9 bases between them. CDR3 length: 11 residues. Germline V gives CDR1 MNHNY, CDR2 SVGAGI (reference sequence). CDR3 amino acids: CASTGSNGYTF. The DNA of the CDR3 is TGTGCCAGCACCGGGAGTAATGGCTACACCTTC.

The V call is TRBV15, the J call TRBJ2-7, with D possibly matching TRBD2 (6 bases). Trimming took 5 bases from V and 0 from J, leaving 17 bases between them. The CDR3 totals 16 residues. CDR1 and CDR2 (germline): LNHNV, YYDKDF (reference sequence). The CDR3 loop is CATSPPGVGISYEQYF. CDR3 bases: TGTGCCACCAGCCCACCGGGAGTTGGCATCTCCTACGAGCAGTACTTC.

This clonotype appeared a few times. The chain has TRBV12-3 or TRBV12-4 and TRBJ2-3; D is undetermined. Trimming pared 8 bases from V and 3 bases from J, leaving 9 bases between. CDR3 length: 12 amino acids. CDR3 in amino acids: CASGESTDTQYF. CDR3 coding DNA: TGTGCCAGCGGGGAATCGACAGATACGCAGTATTTT.

This clonotype was detected a few times. The chain combines TRBV6-5 with TRBJ2-7; 10 nucleotides match TRBD2. Trimming cost V 2 bases and J 12 bases; bases outside gene matches: 13. CDR3 size: 15 residues. The germline V gene has CDR1 MNHEY and CDR2 SVGAGI. The chain's CDR3 is CASSYQASGGPEWYF. The CDR3 region has the DNA TGTGCCAGCAGTTACCAGGCTAGCGGGGGACCCGAGTGGTACTTC.

The chain uses TRBV7-9 and TRBJ2-7; tentatively, D is TRBD1 or TRBD2 (5 bases each). V dropped 1 base and J dropped 4 bases, with 17 bases sitting between them. The CDR3 spans 16 residues. Germline V CDR1 and CDR2: SEHNR, FQNEAQ (reference sequence). CDR3 region: CASSLVAGTTSYEQYF. In DNA, the CDR3 is TGTGCCAGCAGCTTAGTGGCCGGGACGACATCTTACGAGCAGTACTTC.

This clonotype was seen once. This may stem from a read error, because a much larger clone lies one nucleotide away. The chain links TRBV5-5 to TRBJ1-1, with D uncertain. The CDR3 runs to 11 residues. From germline, CDR1 is SGHKS and CDR2 YYEKEE (reference sequence). The germline V and J ends were trimmed by 0 bases and 3 bases, with 0 bases remaining between them. The CDR3 DNA follows: TGTGCCAGCAGCTTGGACACTGAAGCTTTCTTT. Amino acids: CASSLDTEAFF.

The chain employs TRBV28 and TRBJ2-7, with TRBD1 as a possible D gene (6 bases). Trimming shortened V by 6 bases and J by 4 bases, and 16 bases separated the two germline ends. Germline V gene lookup returns CDR1 MDHEN and CDR2 SYDVKM. The CDR3 loop spans 14 amino acids. The CDR3: CASSLTGSTYEQYF. CDR3 in DNA: TGTGCCAGCAGCCTGACAGGTAGCACGTACGAGCAGTACTTC.

In this sample, this clonotype turned up a few times. The V and J genes are TRBV2 and TRBJ2-5, with no clear D. CDR1 SNHLY and CDR2 FYNNEI come from the germline V gene. The V gene lost 8 bases and the J gene lost 5 bases, with 12 bases spanning the gap. The CDR3 is 12 residues long. The CDR3 loop reads CASDELRETQYF. DNA for the CDR3: TGTGCCAGCGACGAACTACGGGAGACCCAGTACTTC.

This clonotype was counted a few times. The CDR3 DNA reads TGTGCCAGCAGTTGGGTGGGTGCCATGGCAGGGTCTAGTGGCTACACCTTC. Residues: CASSWVGAMAGSSGYTF. V usage is TRBV27 and J usage is TRBJ1-2; D possibly corresponds to TRBD1 (5 bases). Trimming took 4 bases from V and 7 from J, leaving 25 bases between them. The CDR3 has 17 amino acids. Germline V gene lookup returns CDR1 MNHEY and CDR2 SMNVEV (reference sequence).

This clonotype was recorded a few times. The chain carries TRBV29-1 and TRBJ2-1; 11 bases map to TRBD1. Germline loops: CDR1 SQVTM, CDR2 ANQGSEA. The CDR3 consists of 14 residues. After removal of 4 bases from V and 9 bases from J, the junction contained 8 bases not matched to a gene. CDR3 residues: CSVVPGTGGPEQFF. Written as DNA, the CDR3 is TGCAGCGTTGTACCTGGGACAGGGGGTCCTGAGCAGTTCTTC.